There are many counts of the clone carrying this TCR beta chain. What it binds is not known. Ophthalmopathy patients had moderate-to-severe active disease, CAS ≥3, NOSPECS ≥4, and disease duration under 3 months. Uncontrolled infection, other autoimmune disease, pregnancy or lactation led to exclusion. The data were taken from a study of T cells in Graves' hyperthyroidism and ophthalmopathy. Amplification yielded TCR beta CDR3 regions, with RNA transcripts as the source. Using the HTBI primer set, a first-round RT-PCR was run on the TCR CDR3. TCRdb reprocessed the multiplex PCR reads with MiXCR, giving one entry per CDR3 protein. This repertoire shows about 37,000 distinct CDR3 sequences, 52% found once; its top ten account for about a sixth. Study observations and caveats: The model foresaw ophthalmopathy a median approximately 6.1 months prior to onset. Clonotypes that were expanded in thyroid above 0.001 mostly appeared in blood too.

The germline V gene has CDR1 SGHAT and CDR2 FQNNGV. The CDR3 has 11 amino acids. V was clipped by 7 bases and J by 13 bases, with 14 bases between them. The receptor was isolated from a man aged 40-49 years with Graves' ophthalmopathy. This chain links TRBV11-2 with TRBJ2-1; no clear D. Specimen: blood. CDR3 residues: CASTMIRTQFF. The CDR3 coding sequence is TGTGCCAGCACTATGATTCGAACCCAGTTCTTC.